The next 25 T cell receptor beta chains were all read from a single sample in a study of blood T cell repertoires in COVID-19. The assay was immunoSEQ multiplex PCR, and TCRdb's table has in-frame clones only and misses some. The top ten clones hold about 0.5% of a sample with 150,000 to 160,000 clones, 75% to 85% of them seen once. Sequenced: peripheral blood. These receptors came from a man between 60 and 75 years old with acute or convalescent COVID-19.

The CDR3 sequence is CASSQATDGFRSYEQYF. In nucleotides, the CDR3 is TGCGCCAGCAGCCAAGCGACAGACGGGTTTAGATCCTACGAGCAGTACTTC. V and J are TRBV4-3 and TRBJ2-7; maybe TRBD1 (5 bases). The ends were cut back, 1 base at V and 1 base at J, with 17 bases in the middle. The CDR3 is 17 residues long. The germline CDR1 and CDR2 sequences are LGHNA and YSLEER.

To note about this clone: Different DNA sequences within this sample yield the same CDR3. CDR3 in DNA: TGTGCCAGCAGTTTATGGGCAGGGAATCAGCCCCAGCATTTT. Translation: CASSLWAGNQPQHF. The chain has TRBV28 and TRBJ1-5; D perhaps matches TRBD1 (5 bases). Trimming took off 0 bases at V and 4 bases at J, with 7 bases between the two ends. From germline, CDR1 is MDHEN and CDR2 SYDVKM. This CDR3 has 14 amino acids.

The rearrangement links TRBV12-3 or TRBV12-4 to TRBJ2-1; possibly TRBD2 for D (6 bases). CDR3 length: 13 residues. Trimming stripped 2 bases from V and 5 bases from J, with 7 bases between. CDR3 nucleotide sequence: TGTGCCAGCAGTTTATCTAGCGACAATGAGCAGTTCTTC. Amino acids: CASSLSSDNEQFF.

Written as DNA, the CDR3 is TGTGCACACAGTCAGCCCTCCTCCTACGAGCAGTACTTC. It is translated as CAHSQPSSYEQYF. The chain uses TRBV12-5 and TRBJ2-7; D uncertain. CDR1 and CDR2 from the germline V gene are LGHNT and FRNRAP. CDR3 length: 13 amino acids. The variable domain in full, completed from reference TRBV12-5 and TRBJ2-7, reads DARVTQTPRHKVTEMGQEVTMRCQPILGHNTVFWYRQTMMQGLELLAYFRNRAPLDDSGMPKDRFSAEMPDATLATLKIQPSEPRDSAVYFCAHSQPSSYEQYFGPGTRLTVT.

This chain connects TRBV5-1 to TRBJ2-3; 8 bases fit TRBD1. The germline V gene encodes CDR1 SGHRS and CDR2 YFSETQ. With 0 bases clipped from V and 3 bases from J, the junction kept 6 bases outside the gene matches. The CDR3 covers 16 residues. CDR3 residues: CASSLALQGATDTQYF. In nucleotides, the CDR3 is TGCGCCAGCAGCTTGGCCTTGCAGGGGGCGACAGATACGCAGTATTTT. Supplemented by reference TRBV5-1 and TRBJ2-3, the full variable domain reads KAGVTQTPRYLIKTRGQQVTLSCSPISGHRSVSWYQQTPGQGLQFLFEYFSETQRNKGNFPGRFSGRQFSNSRSEMNVSTLELGDSALYLCASSLALQGATDTQYFGPGTRLTVL.

This clone was counted only a few times. The chain links TRBV9 to TRBJ2-3; TRBD2 aligns across 10 bases. V lost 2 bases to trimming and J lost 5 bases; unmatched junction nucleotides: 5. CDR3 length: 15 residues. Germline-derived CDR1 and CDR2 are SGDLS and YYNGEE. CDR3 in amino acids: CASSVSGGAGDTQYF. CDR3 sequence (DNA): TGTGCCAGCAGCGTGAGCGGGGGGGCGGGAGATACGCAGTATTTT.

This chain links TRBV10-3 with TRBJ1-2; D ambiguous. V lost 1 base and J lost 2, with 5 bases in between. This CDR3 has 13 residues. Looked up from germline, CDR1 is ENHRY and CDR2 is SYGVKD. The CDR3 DNA sequence: TGTGCCATCAGTGAGTTAGCGAACTATGGCTACACCTTC. It is translated as CAISELANYGYTF.

The rearrangement links TRBV7-2 to TRBJ1-1, with D unclear. This CDR3 has 13 residues. Germline CDR1 and CDR2: SGHTA and FQGNSA. V gave up 1 base and J gave up 6 bases, with 9 bases separating them. The CDR3, as DNA: TGTGCCAGCAGCTTAGTTATGCGGGCTGAAGCTTTCTTT. Translated: CASSLVMRAEAFF.

The CDR3 spells CASSTGGQGARGYTF. The CDR3 region has the DNA TGTGCCAGTAGTACCGGAGGACAGGGGGCGCGCGGCTACACCTTC. The rearrangement uses TRBV19 and TRBJ1-2; 11 nucleotides line up with TRBD1. The CDR3 loop spans 15 amino acids. Germline V gene sequence: CDR1 LNHDA, CDR2 SQIVND (reference sequence). The junction had 9 bases not matched to a gene; V was cut back by 4 bases and J by 8 bases.

The genes are TRBV19 and TRBJ1-5, with D uncertain. V was clipped by 5 bases and J by 2 bases, with 13 bases between them. CDR1 is LNHDA, CDR2 SQIVND, per germline (reference sequence). There are 15 residues in the CDR3. The CDR3 DNA reads as TGTGCCAGTAGTCTCTCCCTGAGTGGCAATCAGCCCCAGCATTTT. Its translation: CASSLSLSGNQPQHF.

The gene calls are TRBV7-2 and TRBJ1-1, with D possibly matching TRBD1 (5 bases). The CDR3 consists of 13 residues. With 0 bases removed from V and 10 bases from J, the gap between germline ends came to 12 bases. Germline loops: CDR1 SGHTA, CDR2 FQGNSA. The CDR3 DNA reads TGTGCCAGCAGCTTAGCCGAGGAAACAGGAGCTTTCTTT. This translates into CASSLAEETGAFF.

The chain has TRBV7-3 and TRBJ2-3; 14 positions match TRBD2. Trimming removed 4 bases from V and 3 bases from J; junction bases left unmatched: 3. The CDR3 spans 16 residues. Germline lookup yields CDR1 SGHTA and CDR2 FQGTGA. CDR3 DNA: TGTGCCAGCAGCTGGGGACTAGCGGGAGATACAGATACGCAGTATTTT. It is translated as CASSWGLAGDTDTQYF.

V is TRBV18 and J is TRBJ1-4; D is ambiguous. The CDR3 consists of 15 residues. V shed 3 bases and J shed 0 bases, with 8 bases lying between them. CDR1 is KGHSH, CDR2 LQKENI, per germline. CDR3 nucleotides: TGTGCCAGCTCACCTGCGGGATCAACTAATGAAAAACTGTTTTTT. Protein: CASSPAGSTNEKLFF. The variable domain in full, with the rest retrieved from reference TRBV18 and TRBJ1-4, is NAGVMQNPRHLVRRRGQEARLRCSPMKGHSHVYWYRQLPEEGLKFMVYLQKENIIDESGMPKERFSAEFPKEGPSILRIQQVVRGDSAAYFCASSPAGSTNEKLFFGSGTQLSVL.

This clone was observed many times. The gene calls are TRBV11-2 and TRBJ2-7; D remains ambiguous. CDR3 length: 14 residues. CDR1 and CDR2 from the germline V gene are SGHAT and FQNNGV. The V end lost 0 bases, the J end lost 5 bases, and 11 bases lay between the germline ends. The CDR3, as DNA: TGTGCCAGCAGCTTAGAGCCGGGTTTCAACGAGCAGTACTTC. Its translation: CASSLEPGFNEQYF.

CDR3 residues: CASSWGQGVGEAFF. CDR3 in DNA: TGCGCCAGCAGCTGGGGACAGGGAGTCGGCGAAGCTTTCTTT. The rearrangement links TRBV5-1 to TRBJ1-1, with 9 positions matching TRBD1. The CDR3 runs to 14 residues. V shed 3 bases and J 8 bases; nucleotides not matched to a gene: 8. Looked up from germline, CDR1 is SGHRS and CDR2 is YFSETQ.

The V and J genes are TRBV19 and TRBJ1-1, with 8 nucleotides matching TRBD1. CDR1 is LNHDA and CDR2 is SQIVND in the germline V gene (reference sequence). With V trimmed by 2 bases and J by 6 bases, 5 bases remained unmatched. CDR3 length equals 14 residues. CDR3 bases: TGTGCCAGTAGTATACAGGGGGCGCGGGCTGAAGCTTTCTTT. It specifies CASSIQGARAEAFF.

The gene calls are TRBV7-9 and TRBJ1-5; 8 nucleotides line up with TRBD1. The germline V gene encodes CDR1 SEHNR and CDR2 FQNEAQ (reference sequence). The length of the CDR3 is 15 residues. Trimming cost V 5 bases and J 4 bases; bases outside gene matches: 7. Here the CDR3 reads CASSTSDRGNQPQHF. Written as DNA, the CDR3 is TGTGCCAGCAGCACCTCAGACAGGGGAAATCAGCCCCAGCATTTT. The full variable domain, completed using reference TRBV7-9 and TRBJ1-5, is DTGVSQNPRHKITKRGQNVTFRCDPISEHNRLYWYRQTLGQGPEFLTYFQNEAQLEKSRLLSDRFSAERPKGSFSTLEIQRTEQGDSAMYLCASSTSDRGNQPQHFGDGTRLSIL.

This chain joins TRBV5-1 and TRBJ1-1; no definite D call. CDR3 length equals 12 residues. The ends were cut back, 0 bases at V and 6 bases at J, with 6 bases in the middle. CDR1 is SGHRS, CDR2 YFSETQ, per germline. CDR3 region: CASSLDPAEAFF. CDR3 DNA: TGCGCCAGCAGCTTGGATCCGGCTGAAGCTTTCTTT.

The gene calls are TRBV6-5 and TRBJ2-5, with D possibly matching TRBD2 (6 bases). Germline CDR1 MNHEY, CDR2 SVGAGI. The CDR3 sequence is 13 residues long. Trimming removed 7 bases from V and 1 base from J, with 10 bases in between. This chain's CDR3 is CASTEGFQETQYF. The CDR3 DNA reads TGTGCCAGCACGGAGGGTTTCCAAGAGACCCAGTACTTC.

This rearrangement joins TRBV10-3 to TRBJ2-3; 11 nucleotides match TRBD2. This CDR3 has 16 amino acids. Trimming at V came to 10 bases and at J to 4 bases, leaving 13 bases not matched to a gene. Germline lookup yields CDR1 ENHRY and CDR2 SYGVKD. In DNA form, the CDR3 reads TGTGCCAGAAGCCCTGAAGGGACTAGCGGCCCAGATACGCAGTATTTT. Translated: CARSPEGTSGPDTQYF.

The V and J genes are TRBV4-3 and TRBJ1-2; no firm D call. The V end lost 0 bases, the J end lost 2 bases, and 13 bases lay between the germline ends. This CDR3 region has 16 residues. CDR1 and CDR2 (germline): LGHNA, YSLEER. CDR3: CASSQDTTAINYGYTF. The CDR3 DNA reads as TGCGCCAGCAGCCAAGATACCACAGCTATCAACTATGGCTACACCTTC.

The chain combines TRBV15 with TRBJ2-3; 14 positions agree with TRBD2. Germline assignment: CDR1 LNHNV and CDR2 YYDKDF (reference sequence). Unmatched junction bases numbered 8, after V lost 5 bases and J lost 4 bases. This CDR3 has 17 residues. CDR3 nucleotide sequence: TGTGCCACCAGCCGGCGGGGACTAGCGGGAGCCCCAGATACGCAGTATTTT. It specifies CATSRRGLAGAPDTQYF.

The chain combines TRBV28 with TRBJ1-2; the match to TRBD1 covers 7 bases. The CDR3 is 15 residues long. V shed 5 bases, J shed 5 bases, and the junction held 11 bases outside the gene matches. CDR1 and CDR2 from the germline V gene are MDHEN and SYDVKM. The CDR3 DNA reads as TGTGCCAGCAGTAGTAGGGGCAGGGGGAGGTATGGCTACACCTTC. This translates into CASSSRGRGRYGYTF.

The rearrangement links TRBV2 to TRBJ2-7; D uncertain. CDR3 size: 12 residues. CDR1 is SNHLY and CDR2 is FYNNEI in the germline V gene. V was cut by 4 bases and J by 2 bases, with 6 bases left in between. The CDR3 DNA is TGTGCCAGCAGTGTTACAGCCTACGAGCAGTACTTC. Its protein product is CASSVTAYEQYF.

The chain has TRBV3-1 (or the pseudogene TRBV3-2) and TRBJ2-3; D is perhaps TRBD2 (6 bases). The germline gives CDR1 LGHDT, CDR2 YNNKEL (reference sequence). Trimming removed 4 bases from V and 8 bases from J, with 13 bases in between. The CDR3 covers 13 residues. The CDR3 DNA sequence: TGTGCCAGCAGCCCGCCCGGGGGTGGTACGCAGTATTTT. Translating gives CASSPPGGGTQYF.